These T cell receptor beta chains were read from a single sample in a study of technical replicates of blood from a handful of donors. Sequencing was performed with immunoSEQ multiplex PCR; in TCRdb, only in-frame clones are kept and a portion is missing. The sample holds about 83,000 clones, approximately 90% seen once. The sequencing sample was made of T cells isolated from PBMCs. The receptors come from a human donor in good health. Both conserved end residues are part of each CDR3. A D gene is named only where the DNA matches it firmly. Size values are once, few and many counts, or a class for expanded clones, and some rows have none.

TRBJ1-2,.,.,TRBV27,CASSGGGGYGYTF,TGTGCCAGCAGTGGGGGGGGTGGCTATGGCTACACCTTC
TRBJ1-2,.,.,TRBV27,CASSPRRTDYGYTF,TGTGCCAGCAGTCCTCGCAGGACAGACTATGGCTACACCTTC
TRBJ2-7,TRBD2,.,TRBV7-8,CASSPWTSGLKITHEQYF,TGTGCCAGCAGCCCGTGGACTAGCGGGTTAAAGATAACCCACGAGCAGTACTTC
TRBJ2-7,TRBD1,.,TRBV28,CASRSRTGPSYEQYF,TGTGCCAGCAGATCACGGACAGGGCCGTCCTACGAGCAGTACTTC
TRBJ2-2,.,.,TRBV27,CASIGVMNTGELFF,TGTGCCAGTATAGGGGTCATGAACACCGGGGAGCTGTTTTTT
TRBJ2-2,TRBD1,.,TRBV18,CASSPQSIRTGNTGELFF,TGTGCCAGCTCACCCCAATCCATCAGGACAGGGAACACCGGGGAGCTGTTTTTT
TRBJ1-1,TRBD1,.,TRBV6-1,CASNRGQGNTEAFF,TGTGCCAGCAACAGGGGGCAGGGGAACACTGAAGCTTTCTTT
TRBJ2-1,.,.,TRBV29-1,CSVDFGRAGNEQFF,TGCAGCGTTGATTTCGGCAGGGCTGGCAATGAGCAGTTCTTC
TRBJ1-5,.,.,TRBV2,CASSENPWTDYSNQPQHF,TGTGCCAGCAGTGAAAACCCTTGGACAGACTATAGCAATCAGCCCCAGCATTTT
TRBJ2-1,TRBD2,.,TRBV6-5,CASSLGLAVNEQFF,TGTGCCAGCAGTCTTGGACTAGCGGTCAATGAGCAGTTCTTC
TRBJ2-1,TRBD2,.,TRBV11-3,CASSLGLAGSYPSYNEQFF,TGTGCCAGCAGCTTAGGACTAGCGGGAAGTTATCCCTCCTACAATGAGCAGTTCTTC
TRBJ2-7,.,.,TRBV6-6,CASLLTPGDEQYF,TGTGCCAGCCTCCTAACCCCAGGGGACGAGCAGTACTTC
TRBJ2-2,.,.,TRBV27,CASSFGRGLFDGELFF,TGTGCCAGCAGCTTTGGACGGGGACTGTTCGACGGGGAGCTGTTTTTT
TRBJ2-7,TRBD2,.,TRBV2,CASSEERGFNYEQYF,TGTGCCAGCAGTGAAGAGCGGGGGTTTAATTACGAGCAGTACTTC
TRBJ2-3,.,.,TRBV7-6,CASSFAARTATRVPDTQYF,TGTGCCAGCAGCTTTGCGGCCCGGACAGCCACGAGGGTGCCAGATACGCAGTATTTT
TRBJ2-7,.,.,TRBV27,CASSLNRDWMGEQYF,TGTGCCAGCAGTTTAAATAGAGACTGGATGGGCGAGCAGTACTTC
TRBJ2-7,TRBD1,.,TRBV4-1,CASSRGQGFSYEQYF,TGCGCCAGCAGCCGGGGACAGGGATTTTCCTACGAGCAGTACTTC
TRBJ1-3,TRBD1,.,TRBV6-6,CASSRGTVGNTIYF,TGTGCCAGCAGCCGAGGGACAGTTGGAAACACCATATATTTT
TRBJ1-1,TRBD1,few,TRBV27,CASSLWDRVGEAFF,TGTGCCAGCAGTTTATGGGACAGGGTGGGTGAAGCTTTCTTT
TRBJ2-4,TRBD1,.,TRBV30,CAWSGTGDGSSLAKNIQYF,TGTGCCTGGAGTGGGACAGGAGATGGGAGTAGCCTGGCCAAAAACATTCAGTACTTC
TRBJ1-2,.,.,TRBV14,CASSQEQGIYGYTF,TGTGCCAGCAGCCAGGAGCAGGGAATCTATGGCTACACCTTC
TRBJ1-5,TRBD1,.,TRBV11-2,CASSLQGANQPQHF,TGTGCCAGCAGCTTACAGGGGGCGAATCAGCCCCAGCATTTT
TRBJ1-2,.,.,TRBV18,CASSPPTGSYGYTF,TGTGCCAGCTCACCACCGACGGGTTCCTATGGCTACACCTTC
TRBJ2-1,TRBD2,.,TRBV29-1,CSVGPLSRPVSGRAHNEQFF,TGCAGCGTTGGGCCCTTATCCCGTCCCGTTAGCGGGAGGGCTCACAATGAGCAGTTCTTC
TRBJ2-1,.,.,TRBV10-1,CASSESPSAGACEQFF,TGCGCCAGCAGTGAGTCGCCATCCGCGGGGGCATGTGAGCAGTTCTTC
TRBJ2-5,TRBD2,.,TRBV27,CASHPLTSGRGREETQYF,TGTGCCAGCCACCCCTTGACTAGCGGGAGAGGGAGGGAAGAGACCCAGTACTTC
TRBJ2-6,TRBD1,.,TRBV9,CASSLLGRGTAGANVLTF,TGTGCCAGCAGTCTCCTCGGCAGGGGGACGGCTGGGGCCAACGTCCTGACTTTC
TRBJ2-1,.,.,TRBV19,CASSSDSESSYNEQFF,TGTGCCAGTAGTTCGGACAGTGAAAGCTCCTACAATGAGCAGTTCTTC
TRBJ1-5,.,.,TRBV6-5,CASSPRVNQPQHF,TGTGCCAGCAGCCCACGGGTTAATCAGCCCCAGCATTTT
TRBJ1-5,TRBD1,.,TRBV6-5,CASSMGQGHRQPQHF,TGTGCCAGCAGTATGGGACAGGGGCATCGGCAGCCCCAGCATTTT
TRBJ1-3,TRBD1,.,TRBV5-4,CASSRDRAGNTIYF,TGTGCCAGCAGCCGAGACAGGGCTGGAAACACCATATATTTT
TRBJ1-2,.,.,TRBV19,CASSSITGGSSNYGYTF,TGTGCCAGTAGTTCAATAACCGGCGGATCCTCTAACTATGGCTACACCTTC
TRBJ2-5,TRBD2,.,TRBV19,CASSMWTSGQETQYF,TGTGCCAGTAGTATGTGGACTAGCGGACAAGAGACCCAGTACTTC
TRBJ1-3,TRBD1,.,TRBV5-1,CASRRDRAPVNTIYF,TGCGCCAGCAGACGCGACAGGGCCCCCGTAAACACCATATATTTT
TRBJ2-1,TRBD2,.,TRBV18,CASSSGRDNEQFF,TGTGCCAGCTCAAGCGGGAGGGACAATGAGCAGTTCTTC
TRBJ1-1,.,.,TRBV10-2,CASSRGGNTEAFF,TGCGCCAGCAGTAGGGGGGGAAACACTGAAGCTTTCTTT
TRBJ2-1,.,.,TRBV13,CASSLAWDSQEKFF,TGTGCCAGCAGCTTGGCATGGGACTCCCAAGAGAAGTTCTTC
TRBJ2-7,TRBD2,.,TRBV2,CASSDIVSGSFDEQYF,TGTGCCAGCAGTGATATAGTTAGCGGGAGTTTCGACGAGCAGTACTTC
TRBJ1-3,TRBD1,.,TRBV19,CASRGQGANTIYF,TGTGCCAGTAGGGGACAGGGGGCAAACACCATATATTTT